This TCR beta chain appears in the sequencing data of a study of OX40 agonist ivuxolimab in advanced cancers. Overall study context: Of mixed ages from about 20 to 85 and averaging about 56 years, the group was almost 85% male.

TCRdb's copy holds only in-frame clones and misses some; the assay was immunoSEQ multiplex PCR. In the table there are around 31,000 clones, over 90% of which are singletons. The sample here was CD4+ or CD8+ T cells sorted from blood, taken in a trial of the OX40 agonist ivuxolimab. This receptor was taken from an adult with an advanced solid tumor such as melanoma, head and neck, liver or kidney cancer.

The CDR3 bases are TGTGCCAGCACCATAACAGGGGGCGGGACTGAAGCTTTCTTT. Its translation is CASTITGGGTEAFF. V and J are TRBV28 and TRBJ1-1; 9 bases align to TRBD1. The germline V gene has CDR1 MDHEN and CDR2 SYDVKM. Trimming removed 7 bases from V and 5 bases from J; junction bases left unmatched: 8. The CDR3 spans 14 residues.